Following are 5 T cell receptor beta chains from one sample sequenced in a study of chemoradiotherapy in HPV16-positive cancers. Clones were sequenced by immunoSEQ multiplex PCR, and TCRdb holds only the in-frame ones, with some missing. This sample has 9,500 to 15,000 clones, with 78% found just once. The specimen was collected from a patient who underwent chemoradiotherapy. The receptors were sampled from a human donor with HPV-associated anogenital cancer.

The chain couples TRBV5-1 to TRBJ2-1; D may be TRBD2 (6 bases). V was cut by 4 bases and J by 0 bases, with 11 bases left in between. The CDR3 sequence is 15 residues long. Germline V gene sequence: CDR1 SGHRS, CDR2 YFSETQ. The CDR3 DNA reads TGCGCCAGCAGCCCGGAGGGCTTCTCCTACAATGAGCAGTTCTTC. The encoded protein is CASSPEGFSYNEQFF.

The V call is TRBV6-5, the J call TRBJ1-5; maybe TRBD1 (6 bases). V shed 0 bases and J shed 4 bases, with 10 bases lying between them. The V gene's germline CDR1 is MNHEY and CDR2 SVGAGI. The length of the CDR3 is 15 residues. This CDR3 is CASSYSSQGNQPQHF. In DNA form, the CDR3 reads TGTGCCAGCAGTTACTCGAGCCAGGGGAATCAGCCCCAGCATTTT.

V usage is TRBV19 and J usage is TRBJ1-1; D is ambiguous. CDR1 is LNHDA, CDR2 SQIVND, per germline (reference sequence). The germline V and J ends were trimmed by 0 bases and 3 bases, with 8 bases remaining between them. The CDR3 loop spans 14 amino acids. CDR3 sequence reads: CASSIDLWDTEAFF. The CDR3 nucleotides are TGTGCCAGTAGTATAGATCTCTGGGACACTGAAGCTTTCTTT.

The CDR3 DNA reads as TGTGCCAGCTCATCGACCCTGGGGTCAGATACGCAGTATTTT. Translating gives CASSSTLGSDTQYF. V gene TRBV18 combines with J gene TRBJ2-3; no firm D call. Per the germline V gene, CDR1 is KGHSH and CDR2 is LQKENI. The V end lost 5 bases, the J end lost 4 bases, and 13 bases lay between the germline ends. This CDR3 has 14 amino acids.

This chain connects TRBV11-2 to TRBJ2-1; 8 nucleotides agree with TRBD2. This CDR3 is 14 amino acids long. The junction had 2 bases not matched to a gene; V was cut back by 1 base and J by 6 bases. CDR1 is SGHAT and CDR2 is FQNNGV in the germline V gene. CDR3 sequence: CASSLGSGTNEQFF. The CDR3 nucleotides read TGTGCCAGCAGCTTAGGTAGCGGGACCAATGAGCAGTTCTTC.